This entry lists 9 T cell receptor beta chains sequenced from one sample in a study of blood T cell repertoires in COVID-19. TCRdb's table, derived via immunoSEQ multiplex PCR, lists solely in-frame clones and lacks some. Seen here are 200,000 to 250,000 clones, around 82% observed once, and the top ten hold approximately 4.3%. Source material: PBMCs or T cells enriched from blood (not recorded which). These receptors were taken from a man aged 30-40 years with acute COVID-19.

In its sample, this clone was seen once. The chain links TRBV5-4 to TRBJ1-4; perhaps TRBD1 as D (6 bases). V dropped 0 bases and J dropped 5 bases, with 17 bases sitting between them. This CDR3 has 17 amino acids. The germline V gene encodes CDR1 SGHNT and CDR2 YYREEE (reference sequence). CDR3 DNA: TGTGCCAGCAGCTTGGAGGGGGGGCCAGGGCTAAATGAAAAACTGTTTTTT. It specifies CASSLEGGPGLNEKLFF.

The rearrangement links TRBV6-5 to TRBJ1-6; 9 bases line up with TRBD1. CDR3 length: 15 amino acids. V lost 0 bases to trimming and J lost 7 bases; unmatched junction nucleotides: 1. Germline-derived CDR1 and CDR2 are MNHEY and SVGAGI. CDR3 residues: CASSYSGTGNSPLHF. The DNA of the CDR3 is TGTGCCAGCAGTTACTCCGGGACAGGGAATTCACCCCTCCACTTT.

The chain carries TRBV3-1 (or the pseudogene TRBV3-2) and TRBJ2-1; a weak D match, TRBD2 (5 bases). The germline CDR1 and CDR2 sequences are LGHDT and YNNKEL (reference sequence). V lost 2 bases and J lost 10, with 9 bases in between. This CDR3 region has 12 residues. CDR3 sequence: CASSQLGKEQFF. DNA of the CDR3: TGTGCCAGCAGCCAACTCGGGAAAGAGCAGTTCTTC.

The V call is TRBV15, the J call TRBJ2-7; 11 bases map to TRBD1. The CDR3 loop spans 17 amino acids. V was clipped by 1 base and J by 1 base; unmatched bases: 6. Germline V gene sequence: CDR1 LNHNV, CDR2 YYDKDF (reference sequence). This CDR3 reads CATSRVVGTGGSYEQYF. CDR3 bases: TGTGCCACCAGCAGAGTGGTGGGGACAGGGGGTTCCTACGAGCAGTACTTC.

For this clone: Other DNA sequences in the sample encode the same CDR3. The V call is TRBV7-9, the J call TRBJ1-5; D uncertain. CDR3 length: 14 amino acids. The V end lost 5 bases, the J end lost 0 bases, and 8 bases lay between the germline ends. Germline values: CDR1 SEHNR, CDR2 FQNEAQ (reference sequence). The CDR3: CASSPTGSNQPQHF. Written as DNA, the CDR3 is TGTGCCAGCAGCCCGACTGGTAGCAATCAGCCCCAGCATTTT.

This chain connects TRBV3-1 (or the pseudogene TRBV3-2) to TRBJ1-1, with unresolved D. Germline V CDR1 and CDR2: LGHDT, YNNKEL (reference sequence). With 1 base removed from V and 1 base from J, the gap between germline ends came to 7 bases. The CDR3 extends over 14 amino acids. The CDR3 region has the DNA TGTGCCAGCAGCCAAGGCCACACGAACACTGAAGCTTTCTTT. As protein: CASSQGHTNTEAFF.

The J gene is TRBJ1-2, the V gene TRBV5-4, with a tentative D call TRBD1 (5 bases). The V end lost 4 bases, the J end lost 0 bases, and 10 bases lay between the germline ends. Germline loops: CDR1 SGHNT, CDR2 YYREEE (reference sequence). The CDR3 is made up of 14 amino acids. The CDR3 DNA reads TGTGCCAGCAGCCCAGGAGGGGCTAACTATGGCTACACCTTC. Translation gives CASSPGGANYGYTF. Full variable domain (missing parts from reference TRBV5-4 and TRBJ1-2): ETGVTQSPTHLIKTRGQQVTLRCSSQSGHNTVSWYQQALGQGPQFIFQYYREEENGRGNFPPRFSGLQFPNYSSELNVNALELDDSALYLCASSPGGANYGYTFGSGTRLTVV.

The V and J genes are TRBV3-1 (or the pseudogene TRBV3-2) and TRBJ1-6, with D unclear. Deletions cut 4 bases from V and 10 bases from J, with 11 bases between. CDR3 length: 13 residues. Germline CDR1 LGHDT, CDR2 YNNKEL (reference sequence). The CDR3 sequence is CASSPNRGSPLHF. CDR3 sequence (DNA): TGTGCCAGCAGCCCTAATCGAGGCTCACCCCTCCACTTT.

The rearrangement joins TRBV5-1 to TRBJ1-5, with D possibly being TRBD1 (6 bases). Germline-derived CDR1 and CDR2 are SGHRS and YFSETQ. V was cut by 1 base and J by 4 bases, with 12 bases left in between. The CDR3 sequence is 15 residues long. For the CDR3, the DNA is TGCGCCAGCAGCTTGACCGGGGGGCCTAATCAGCCCCAGCATTTT. This encodes CASSLTGGPNQPQHF.